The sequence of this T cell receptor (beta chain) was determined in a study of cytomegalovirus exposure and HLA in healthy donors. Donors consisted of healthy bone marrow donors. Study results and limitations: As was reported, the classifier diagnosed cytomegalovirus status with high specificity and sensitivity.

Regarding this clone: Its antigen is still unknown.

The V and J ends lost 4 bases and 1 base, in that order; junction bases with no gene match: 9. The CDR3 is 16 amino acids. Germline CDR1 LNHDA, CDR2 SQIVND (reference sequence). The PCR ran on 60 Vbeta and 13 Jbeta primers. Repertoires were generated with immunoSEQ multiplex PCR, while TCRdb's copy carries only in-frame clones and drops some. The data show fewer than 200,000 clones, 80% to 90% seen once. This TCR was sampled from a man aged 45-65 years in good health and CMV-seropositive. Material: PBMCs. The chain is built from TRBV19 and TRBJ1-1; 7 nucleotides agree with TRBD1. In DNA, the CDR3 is TGTGCCAGTAGTACAAGCCGCCGGGACAGGAACACTGAAGCTTTCTTT. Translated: CASSTSRRDRNTEAFF. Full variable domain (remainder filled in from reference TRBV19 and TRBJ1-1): DGGITQSPKYLFRKEGQNVTLSCEQNLNHDAMYWYRQDPGQGLRLIYYSQIVNDFQKGDIAEGYSVSREKKESFPLTVTSAQKNPTAFYLCASSTSRRDRNTEAFFGQGTRLTVV.